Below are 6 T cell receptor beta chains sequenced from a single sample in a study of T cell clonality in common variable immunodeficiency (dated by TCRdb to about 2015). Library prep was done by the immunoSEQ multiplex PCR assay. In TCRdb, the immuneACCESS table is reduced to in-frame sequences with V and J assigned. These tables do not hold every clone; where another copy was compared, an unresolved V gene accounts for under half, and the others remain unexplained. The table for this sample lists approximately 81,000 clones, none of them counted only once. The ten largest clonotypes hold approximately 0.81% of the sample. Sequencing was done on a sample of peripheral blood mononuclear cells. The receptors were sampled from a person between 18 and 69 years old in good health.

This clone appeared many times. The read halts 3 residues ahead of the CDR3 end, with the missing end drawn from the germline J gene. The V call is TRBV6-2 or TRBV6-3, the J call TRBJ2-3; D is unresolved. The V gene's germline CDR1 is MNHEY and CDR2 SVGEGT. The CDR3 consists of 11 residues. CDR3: CASSINRAQYF. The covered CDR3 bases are TGTGCCAGCAGCATCAATAGGGCG.

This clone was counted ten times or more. CDR3 residues: CASSEAPWDRDGYTF. Partial CDR3 DNA: TGTGCCAGCAGTGAAGCTCCGTGGGACAGAGATGGC. J is TRBJ1-2 and V is TRBV2; 7 bases are a match to TRBD1. The CDR3 end lies 3 residues beyond the end of the read and is filled in from the germline J gene. The CDR3 length is 15 residues. Looked up from germline, CDR1 is SNHLY and CDR2 is FYNNEI. Losses at the gene ends were 0 bases for V and 6 bases for J; bases not matched to a gene: 7.

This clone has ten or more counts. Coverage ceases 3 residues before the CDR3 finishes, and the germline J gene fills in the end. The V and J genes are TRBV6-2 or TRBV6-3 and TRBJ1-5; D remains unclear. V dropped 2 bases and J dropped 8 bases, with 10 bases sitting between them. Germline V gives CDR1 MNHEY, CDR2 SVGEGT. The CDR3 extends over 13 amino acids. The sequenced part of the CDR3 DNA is TGTGCCAGCAGTTACGTCCCGGTAGAGCCC. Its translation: CASSYVPVEP. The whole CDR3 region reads CASSYVPVEPQHF.

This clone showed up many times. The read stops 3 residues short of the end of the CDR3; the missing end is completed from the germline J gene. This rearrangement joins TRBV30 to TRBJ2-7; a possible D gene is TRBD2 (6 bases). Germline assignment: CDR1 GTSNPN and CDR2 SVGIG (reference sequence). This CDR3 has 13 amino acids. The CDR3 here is CVMGVAETYEQYF. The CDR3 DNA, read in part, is TGTGTCATGGGGGTAGCGGAGACCTACGAG.

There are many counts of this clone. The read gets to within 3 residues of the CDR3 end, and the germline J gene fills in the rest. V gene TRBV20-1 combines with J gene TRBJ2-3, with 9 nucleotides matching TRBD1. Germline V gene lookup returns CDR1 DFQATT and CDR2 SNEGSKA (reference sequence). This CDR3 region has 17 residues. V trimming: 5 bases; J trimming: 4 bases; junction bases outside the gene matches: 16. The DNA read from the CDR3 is TGCAGTGCTCCGAAGACAGGGGGGTCGGTATGGGCAGATACG. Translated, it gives CSAPKTGGSVWADT. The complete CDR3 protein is CSAPKTGGSVWADTQYF.

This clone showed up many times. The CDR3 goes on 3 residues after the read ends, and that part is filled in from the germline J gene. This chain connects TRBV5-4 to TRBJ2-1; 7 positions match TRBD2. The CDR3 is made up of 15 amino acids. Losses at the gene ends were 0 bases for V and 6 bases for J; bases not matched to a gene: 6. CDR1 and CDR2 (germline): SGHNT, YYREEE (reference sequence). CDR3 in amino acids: CASSLGRGLGNEQFF. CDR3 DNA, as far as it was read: TGTGCCAGCAGCTTGGGGCGGGGGTTAGGCAATGAG.